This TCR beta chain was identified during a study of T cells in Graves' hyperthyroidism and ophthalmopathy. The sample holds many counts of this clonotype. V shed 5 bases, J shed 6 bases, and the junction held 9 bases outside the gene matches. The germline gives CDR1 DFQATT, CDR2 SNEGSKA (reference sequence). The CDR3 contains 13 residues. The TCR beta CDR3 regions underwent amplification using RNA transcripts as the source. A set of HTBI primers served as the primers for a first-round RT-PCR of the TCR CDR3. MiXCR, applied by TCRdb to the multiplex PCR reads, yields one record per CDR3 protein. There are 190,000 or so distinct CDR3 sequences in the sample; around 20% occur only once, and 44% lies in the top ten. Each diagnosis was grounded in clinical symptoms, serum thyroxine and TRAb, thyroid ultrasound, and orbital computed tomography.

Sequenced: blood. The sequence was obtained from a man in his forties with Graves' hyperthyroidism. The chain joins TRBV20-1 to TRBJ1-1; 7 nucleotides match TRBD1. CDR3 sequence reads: CSAPRQGIAEAFF. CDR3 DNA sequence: TGCAGTGCTCCTCGACAGGGAATCGCTGAAGCTTTCTTT.